Listed below are T cell receptor beta chains from one sample, sequenced in a study of regulatory T cells in long-lasting Graves disease. TCRdb called the multiplex PCR reads again in MiXCR, with one record for every CDR3 protein. The table lists roughly 500,000 distinct CDR3 sequences, 13% of them singletons. This sample was also put to use in a study of T cells in Graves' hyperthyroidism and ophthalmopathy.

The source material was peripheral blood mononuclear cells (PBMCs), sampled at new diagnosis, from a patient treated with antithyroid drugs. These receptors were obtained from a man aged 30-40 years with Graves disease. Each CDR3 is given with its conserved first and last residue. A D gene is named only where the DNA matches it firmly. Clone size is stated in some rows and not others, as once, few, many or a class when expanded.

v_gene,d_gene,j_gene,len,abundance,CDR3nt,CDR3aa
TRBV6-2/TRBV6-3,-,TRBJ1-1,12,many,TGTGCCCTCGAGACGGGGAACACTGAAGCTTTCTTT,CALETGNTEAFF
TRBV2,-,TRBJ1-2,12,many,TGTGCCAGCAGGCGCGCAGGCTATGGCTACACCTTC,CASRRAGYGYTF
TRBV24-1,-,TRBJ2-3,16,-,TGTGCCACCAGTGATTTGCTGGGCGGGGCGACAGATACGCAGTATTTT,CATSDLLGGATDTQYF
TRBV30,-,TRBJ1-1,13,many,TGTGCCTGGAGTGCGACAGGGAACACTGAAGCTTTCTTT,CAWSATGNTEAFF
TRBV2,-,TRBJ2-1,15,few,TGTGCCATCAACACAGGGCCCTCCTCCTACAATGAGCGGTTCTTC,CAINTGPSSYNERFF
TRBV19,TRBD2,TRBJ2-1,15,-,TGTGCCAGTAGTATAGATCACGGACTAGCGGGTGAGCAGTTCTTC,CASSIDHGLAGEQFF
TRBV11-2,-,TRBJ2-1,15,many,TGTGCCAGCAGCCCGGAGTACCTAGCCCACAATGAGCAGTTCTTC,CASSPEYLAHNEQFF
TRBV10-3,TRBD1,TRBJ1-6,12,few,TGTGCCATTCAGACAGGGGGAGGGCCCCTCCACTTT,CAIQTGGGPLHF
TRBV20-1,-,TRBJ1-1,14,many,TGCAGTGCTGGGGCGGGACCCAAGAACACTGAAGCTTTCTTT,CSAGAGPKNTEAFF
TRBV2,TRBD1,TRBJ2-2,15,many,TGTGCCAGCAACCCGGGACAGGCCCGCACCGGGGAGCTGTTTTTT,CASNPGQARTGELFF
TRBV15,-,TRBJ1-3,13,few,TGTGCCACCACGAGCACCTTGGGGGACACCATATATTTT,CATTSTLGDTIYF
TRBV11-2,-,TRBJ2-4,17,many,TGTGCCAGCAGCTTTTCCCCTCGGGAACTAGCCAAAAACATTCAGTACTTC,CASSFSPRELAKNIQYF
TRBV27,TRBD2,TRBJ2-4,17,many,TGTGCCAGCACCCCAATTGGGGGGGGATTACCCAAAAACATTCAGTACTTC,CASTPIGGGLPKNIQYF
TRBV12-3/TRBV12-4,-,TRBJ1-2,14,-,TGTGCCAGCAGTTGGGCCTTTCTGACCCATGGCTACACCTTC,CASSWAFLTHGYTF
TRBV12-3/TRBV12-4,-,TRBJ1-1,12,few,TGTGCCAGCAGTTTTGGCATCCCCCCAGCTTTCTTT,CASSFGIPPAFF
TRBV20-1,-,TRBJ2-4,10,many,TGCGGAGTGCAGGGAAACATTCAGTACTTC,CGVQGNIQYF
TRBV14,-,TRBJ2-2,14,few,TGTGCCAGCAGTGCAGGGGTAATCACCGGGGAGCTGTTTTTT,CASSAGVITGELFF
TRBV19,-,TRBJ2-7,13,-,TGTGCCAGTAGCGAGGGACAAAGGGACGAGCAGTACTTC,CASSEGQRDEQYF
TRBV2,TRBD1,TRBJ1-2,17,-,TGTGCCAGCAGTGGAGTAGGGGGCGATAGGTTCGGCTATGGCTACACCTTC,CASSGVGGDRFGYGYTF
TRBV19,-,TRBJ1-2,13,many,TGTGCCAGTACCCCACAGGGTGCCTATGGCTACACCTTC,CASTPQGAYGYTF
TRBV6-1,TRBD2,TRBJ2-3,14,-,TGTGCCAGCAGTGGAGAGCGGGAGACAGATACGCAGTATTTT,CASSGERETDTQYF
TRBV7-7,TRBD2,TRBJ2-1,15,many,TGTGCCAGCAGCTTAGCAAGCGGGAGGGCCTATGAGCAGTTCTTC,CASSLASGRAYEQFF
TRBV7-9,-,TRBJ1-1,13,many,TGTGCCAGCAGCTTCGCCACGAACACTGAAGCTTTCTTT,CASSFATNTEAFF
TRBV20-1,TRBD2,TRBJ2-1,15,many,TGCAGTGCTAGAGATCGACGGACTAGCGGGAATGAGCAGTTCTTC,CSARDRRTSGNEQFF
TRBV29-1,TRBD1,TRBJ2-3,14,many,TGCAGCGTCGAAAGGGGGCGCGGCACAGATACGCAGTATTTT,CSVERGRGTDTQYF
TRBV20-1,TRBD1,TRBJ2-6,15,few,TGCAGTGCTCCCATAGGGGGCTCCGGGGCCAACGTCCTGACTTTC,CSAPIGGSGANVLTF
TRBV7-9,TRBD2,TRBJ2-1,15,many,TGTGCCAGCAGCCCGACCGGGACTAGCGCCAATGAGCAGTTCTTC,CASSPTGTSANEQFF
TRBV7-3,-,TRBJ2-5,13,-,TGTGCCAGCAGCCGAGCAGAAGGGGAGACCCAGTACTTC,CASSRAEGETQYF
TRBV2,-,TRBJ1-4,13,many,TGTGCCAGCAGCCGGGGGTATGCAGAAAAACTGTTTTTT,CASSRGYAEKLFF